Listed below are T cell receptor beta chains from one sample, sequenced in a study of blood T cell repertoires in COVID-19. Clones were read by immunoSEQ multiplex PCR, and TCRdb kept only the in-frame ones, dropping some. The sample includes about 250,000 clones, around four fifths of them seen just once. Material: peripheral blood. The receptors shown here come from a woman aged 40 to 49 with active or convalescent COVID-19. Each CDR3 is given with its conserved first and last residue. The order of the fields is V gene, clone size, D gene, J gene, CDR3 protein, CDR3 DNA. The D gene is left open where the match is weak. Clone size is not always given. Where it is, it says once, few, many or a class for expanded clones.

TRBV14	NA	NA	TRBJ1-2	CASRRSFRGRGYTF	TGTGCCAGCAGACGATCATTCAGGGGTCGGGGCTACACCTTC
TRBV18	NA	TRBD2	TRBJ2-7	CASSPTSGEDEQYF	TGTGCCAGCTCACCGACTAGCGGGGAAGACGAGCAGTACTTC
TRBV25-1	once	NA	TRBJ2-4	CASSEFAGGPLAKNIQYF	TGTGCCAGCAGTGAATTCGCCGGGGGGCCCCTAGCCAAAAACATTCAGTACTTC
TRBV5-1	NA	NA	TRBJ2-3	CASSLGQGGTQYF	TGCGCCAGCAGCTTGGGACAGGGAGGTACGCAGTATTTT
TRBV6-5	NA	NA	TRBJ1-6	CASSPTGYNSPLHF	TGTGCCAGCAGCCCCACAGGGTATAATTCACCCCTCCACTTT
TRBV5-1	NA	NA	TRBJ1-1	CASALAGPNTEAFF	TGCGCCAGCGCCTTAGCAGGGCCGAACACTGAAGCTTTCTTT
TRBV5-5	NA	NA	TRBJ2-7	CASSFGNQEQYF	TGTGCCAGCAGCTTTGGCAACCAGGAGCAGTACTTC
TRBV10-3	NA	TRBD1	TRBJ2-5	CATHRGSGETQYF	TGTGCCACCCACAGGGGCTCGGGGGAGACCCAGTACTTC
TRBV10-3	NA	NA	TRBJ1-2	CAISEGQGSNYGYTF	TGTGCCATCAGTGAGGGGCAGGGGTCCAACTATGGCTACACCTTC
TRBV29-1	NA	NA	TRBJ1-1	CSAGRVGTEAFF	TGCAGCGCCGGGAGGGTGGGCACTGAAGCTTTCTTT
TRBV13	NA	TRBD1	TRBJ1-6	CASSLPNRGSSSPLHF	TGTGCCAGCAGCTTACCCAACAGGGGGAGTAGTTCACCCCTCCACTTT
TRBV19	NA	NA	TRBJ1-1	CASKPSGGGTEAFF	TGTGCCAGTAAACCAAGTGGGGGAGGTACTGAAGCTTTCTTT
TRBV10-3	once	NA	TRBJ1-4	CAISESRFSSGNEKLFF	TGTGCCATCAGTGAGTCGAGGTTCTCATCAGGGAATGAAAAACTGTTTTTT
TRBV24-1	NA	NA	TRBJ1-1	CATSDSVRITEAFF	TGTGCCACCAGTGATTCGGTGCGGATAACTGAAGCTTTCTTT
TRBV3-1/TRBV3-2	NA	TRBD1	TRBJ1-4	CASSQGTGQAGNEKLFF	TGTGCCAGCAGTCAGGGAACTGGACAGGCGGGTAATGAAAAACTGTTTTTT
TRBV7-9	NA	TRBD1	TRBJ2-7	CASRGTESYEQYF	TGTGCCTCCAGGGGGACAGAATCCTACGAGCAGTACTTC
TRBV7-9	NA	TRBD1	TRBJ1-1	CASKGAMAFF	TGTGCCAGCAAGGGGGCGATGGCTTTCTTT
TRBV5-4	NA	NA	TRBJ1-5	CASSLDGQGRGQPQHF	TGTGCCAGCAGCTTGGATGGCCAGGGTCGCGGTCAGCCCCAGCATTTT
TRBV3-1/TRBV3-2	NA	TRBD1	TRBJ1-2	CASSRQGAGYTF	TGTGCCAGCAGCCGACAGGGAGCTGGCTACACCTTC
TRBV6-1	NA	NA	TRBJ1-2	CASSEAAGASYGYTF	TGTGCCAGCAGTGAAGCTGCGGGGGCGAGCTATGGCTACACCTTC
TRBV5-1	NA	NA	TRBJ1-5	CASSLGSQEDQPQHF	TGCGCCAGCAGCTTGGGGTCCCAAGAGGATCAGCCCCAGCATTTT
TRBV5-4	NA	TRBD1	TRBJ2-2	CASSHGQGNTGELFF	TGTGCCAGCAGTCACGGACAGGGGAACACCGGGGAGCTGTTTTTT
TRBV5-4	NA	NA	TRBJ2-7	CASSLVQGKYEQYF	TGTGCCAGCAGCTTGGTGCAGGGAAAATACGAGCAGTACTTC
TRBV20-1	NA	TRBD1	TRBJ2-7	CSASGDREAYEQYF	TGCAGTGCAAGTGGGGACAGGGAGGCCTACGAGCAGTACTTC
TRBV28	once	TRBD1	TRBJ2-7	CASSRDRGLFEQYF	TGTGCCAGCAGTAGGGACAGGGGGCTGTTCGAGCAGTACTTC
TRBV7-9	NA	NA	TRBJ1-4	CASSLAKGVEKLFF	TGTGCCAGCAGCTTAGCAAAGGGGGTTGAAAAACTGTTTTTT
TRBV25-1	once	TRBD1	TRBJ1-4	CASSERTGYKLFF	TGTGCCAGCAGTGAGCGGACAGGGTACAAACTGTTTTTT
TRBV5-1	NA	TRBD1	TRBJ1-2	CASSFNRGDYGYTF	TGCGCCAGCAGCTTCAACAGGGGGGACTATGGCTACACCTTC
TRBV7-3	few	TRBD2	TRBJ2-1	CASSFAGGFGNEQFF	TGTGCCAGCAGCTTTGCGGGGGGCTTCGGGAATGAGCAGTTCTTC
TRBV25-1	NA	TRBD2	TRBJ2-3	CASSEVASGSTDTQYF	TGTGCCAGCAGTGAAGTCGCTAGCGGTAGCACAGATACGCAGTATTTT
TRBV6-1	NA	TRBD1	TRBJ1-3	CASSERTGYTGNTIYF	TGTGCCAGCAGTGAGAGGACAGGGTATACTGGAAACACCATATATTTT
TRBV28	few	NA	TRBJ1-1	CASSFWVRGTEAFF	TGTGCCAGCAGTTTCTGGGTTCGGGGCACTGAAGCTTTCTTT
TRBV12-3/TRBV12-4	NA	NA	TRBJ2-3	CASSRIATDTQYF	TGTGCCAGCAGTCGGATAGCGACAGATACGCAGTATTTT
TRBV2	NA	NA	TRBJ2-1	CASSDQLSYNEQFF	TGTGCCAGCAGTGACCAACTCTCCTACAATGAGCAGTTCTTC
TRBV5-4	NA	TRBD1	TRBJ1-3	CASSLQGGDTIYF	TGTGCCAGCAGTCTACAGGGGGGGGACACCATATATTTT
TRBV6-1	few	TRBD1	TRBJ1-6	CASSGAPGQGPYNSPLHF	TGTGCCAGCAGTGGGGCCCCGGGACAGGGGCCCTATAATTCACCCCTCCACTTT
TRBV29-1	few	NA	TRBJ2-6	CSVRDKPSGANVLTF	TGCAGCGTTCGGGACAAACCCTCTGGGGCCAACGTCCTGACTTTC
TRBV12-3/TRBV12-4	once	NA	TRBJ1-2	CASSFRRTEGYTF	TGTGCCAGCAGTTTTCGCCGGACAGAAGGCTACACCTTC
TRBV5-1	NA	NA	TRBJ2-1	CASSFRGENNEQFF	TGCGCCAGCAGCTTTCGGGGAGAGAACAATGAGCAGTTCTTC
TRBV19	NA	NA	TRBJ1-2	CASSYSNPYGYTF	TGTGCCAGTAGTTACAGCAATCCTTATGGCTACACCTTC
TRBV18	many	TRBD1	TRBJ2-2	CASSPSGGDRGSRGDTGELFF	TGTGCCAGCTCACCATCGGGTGGAGACAGGGGCTCGAGGGGCGACACCGGGGAGCTGTTTTTT
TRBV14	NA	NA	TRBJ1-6	CASSQDLSREPWALHF	TGTGCCAGCAGCCAAGATCTAAGCAGGGAACCCTGGGCCCTCCACTTT